This T cell receptor (beta chain) was sequenced for a study of T cells in tuberculosis. Germline CDR1 reads WSHSY; CDR2 reads SAAADI. The V and J ends lost 6 bases and 0 bases respectively, with 2 bases between them. This CDR3 has 12 residues. Cells were sorted from thawed PBMC rested overnight and stained with GMM-loaded CD1B tetramer, viability dye and anti-CD3. C32 glucose monomycolate from Rhodococcus equi was loaded onto the CD1B tetramers. Using immunoSEQ multiplex PCR, the repertoire was profiled, and TCRdb retains in-frame clones only, with some absent. The sample holds approximately 88,000 clones; roughly 90% are singletons and the top ten take around 1.8%.

This clonotype was obtained from an adult woman with latent tuberculosis. This chain links TRBV10-2 with TRBJ1-4; D not certain. The material sequenced was CD1b-GMM tetramer-negative cells sorted from PBMCs. The CDR3 DNA reads TGCGCCAGCAGCGCAACTAATGAAAAACTGTTTTTT. Translating gives CASSATNEKLFF.